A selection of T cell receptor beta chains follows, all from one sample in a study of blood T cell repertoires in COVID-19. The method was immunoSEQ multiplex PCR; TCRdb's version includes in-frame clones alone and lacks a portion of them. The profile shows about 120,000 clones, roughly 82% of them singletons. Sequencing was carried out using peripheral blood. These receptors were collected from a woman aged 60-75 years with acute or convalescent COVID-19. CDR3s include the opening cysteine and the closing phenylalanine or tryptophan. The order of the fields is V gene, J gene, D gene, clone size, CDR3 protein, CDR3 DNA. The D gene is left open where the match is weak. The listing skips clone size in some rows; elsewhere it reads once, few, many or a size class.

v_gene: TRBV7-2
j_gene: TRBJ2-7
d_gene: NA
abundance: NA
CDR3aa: CASSLAPGDYEQYF
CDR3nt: TGTGCCAGCAGCTTAGCTCCAGGGGACTACGAGCAGTACTTC

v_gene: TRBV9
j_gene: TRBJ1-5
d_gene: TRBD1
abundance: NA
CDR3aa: CASSYTGGEEPQHF
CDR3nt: TGTGCCAGCAGCTACACAGGGGGAGAGGAGCCCCAGCATTTT

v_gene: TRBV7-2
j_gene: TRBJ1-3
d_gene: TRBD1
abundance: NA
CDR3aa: CASSLETGSGNTIYF
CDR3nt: TGTGCCAGCAGCTTAGAGACAGGGTCGGGAAACACCATATATTTT

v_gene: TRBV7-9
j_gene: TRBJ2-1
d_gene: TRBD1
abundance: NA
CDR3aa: CASSSNRDSSYNEQFF
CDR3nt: TGTGCCAGCAGCTCAAACCGGGACAGCTCCTACAATGAGCAGTTCTTC

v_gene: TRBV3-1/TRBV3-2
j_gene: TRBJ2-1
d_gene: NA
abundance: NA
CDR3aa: CASSQDHRVYNEQFF
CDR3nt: TGTGCCAGCAGCCAAGACCACAGGGTATACAATGAGCAGTTCTTC

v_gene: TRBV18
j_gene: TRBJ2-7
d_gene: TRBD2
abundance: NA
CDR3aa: CASSPSSGSYEQYF
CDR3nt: TGTGCCAGCTCACCCTCTAGCGGCTCCTACGAGCAGTACTTC

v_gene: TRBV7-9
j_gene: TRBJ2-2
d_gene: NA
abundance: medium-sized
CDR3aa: CASSRTRELFF
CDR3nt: TGTGCCAGCAGCCGGACACGGGAGCTGTTTTTT

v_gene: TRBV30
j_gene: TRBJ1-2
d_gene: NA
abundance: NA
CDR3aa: CAWSVRGAGGYTF
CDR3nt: TGTGCCTGGAGTGTACGGGGGGCGGGGGGCTACACCTTC

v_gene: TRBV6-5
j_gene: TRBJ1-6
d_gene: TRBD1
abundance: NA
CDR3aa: CASSYSLQGRSPLHF
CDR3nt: TGTGCCAGCAGTTACTCGCTACAGGGGAGGTCACCCCTCCACTTT

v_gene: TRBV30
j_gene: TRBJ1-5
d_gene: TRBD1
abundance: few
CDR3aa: CAWSVGDRGDNQPQHF
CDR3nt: TGTGCCTGGAGTGTCGGTGACAGGGGGGATAATCAGCCCCAGCATTTT

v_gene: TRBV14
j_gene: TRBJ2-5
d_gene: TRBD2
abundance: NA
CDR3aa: CASSQGRTSGGNQETQYF
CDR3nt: TGTGCCAGCAGCCAAGGGAGAACTAGCGGGGGGAACCAAGAGACCCAGTACTTC

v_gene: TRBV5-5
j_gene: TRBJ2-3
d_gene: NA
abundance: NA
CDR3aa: CASSLDLVTDTQYF
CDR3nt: TGTGCCAGCAGCTTGGACTTAGTCACAGATACGCAGTATTTT

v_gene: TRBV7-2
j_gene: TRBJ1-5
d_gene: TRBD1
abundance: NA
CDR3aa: CASNDRGQQPQHF
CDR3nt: TGTGCCAGCAACGACAGGGGGCAACAGCCCCAGCATTTT

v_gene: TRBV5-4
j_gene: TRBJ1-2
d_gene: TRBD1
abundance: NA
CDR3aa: CASSLGGTGASIYGYTF
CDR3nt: TGTGCCAGCAGCTTGGGAGGGACAGGGGCATCAATTTATGGCTACACCTTC

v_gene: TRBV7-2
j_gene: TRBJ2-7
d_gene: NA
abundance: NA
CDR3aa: CASSLQGQGQYF
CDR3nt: TGTGCCAGCAGCTTACAGGGCCAGGGGCAGTACTTC

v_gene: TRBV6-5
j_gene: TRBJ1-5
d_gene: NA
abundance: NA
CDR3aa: CASSPRGGLGQPQHF
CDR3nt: TGTGCCAGCAGCCCACGGGGGGGTCTCGGTCAGCCCCAGCATTTT

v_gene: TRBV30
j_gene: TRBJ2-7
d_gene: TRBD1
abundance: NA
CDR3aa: CAWTQMGTGGSYEQYF
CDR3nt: TGTGCCTGGACCCAGATGGGGACAGGAGGATCCTACGAGCAGTACTTC

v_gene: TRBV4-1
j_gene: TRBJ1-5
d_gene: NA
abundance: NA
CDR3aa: CASSRTPFSNQPQHF
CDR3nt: TGCGCCAGCAGCAGGACACCCTTTAGCAATCAGCCCCAGCATTTT

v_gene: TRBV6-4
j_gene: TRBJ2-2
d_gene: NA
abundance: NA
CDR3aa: CASSQTSAGELFF
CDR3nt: TGTGCCAGCAGCCAAACTAGTGCCGGGGAGCTGTTTTTT

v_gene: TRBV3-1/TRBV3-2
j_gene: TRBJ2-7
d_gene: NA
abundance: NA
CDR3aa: CASSQGHSYYEQYF
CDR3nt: TGTGCCAGCAGCCAAGGACATTCGTACTACGAGCAGTACTTC

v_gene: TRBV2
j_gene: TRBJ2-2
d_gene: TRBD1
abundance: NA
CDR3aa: CASGGQGVNTGELFF
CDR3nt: TGTGCCAGCGGAGGACAGGGCGTAAACACCGGGGAGCTGTTTTTT

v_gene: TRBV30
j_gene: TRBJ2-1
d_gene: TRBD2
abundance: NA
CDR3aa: CAVNPGLAAEQFF
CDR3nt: TGTGCCGTAAACCCTGGGCTAGCGGCTGAGCAGTTCTTC

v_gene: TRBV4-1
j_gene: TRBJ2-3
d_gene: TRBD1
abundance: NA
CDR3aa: CASSRGQGSTDTQYF
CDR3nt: TGCGCCAGCAGCCGGGGACAGGGGAGCACAGATACGCAGTATTTT

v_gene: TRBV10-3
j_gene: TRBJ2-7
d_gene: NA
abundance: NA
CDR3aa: CAISATSEEQYF
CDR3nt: TGTGCCATCAGTGCTACTAGTGAAGAGCAGTACTTC

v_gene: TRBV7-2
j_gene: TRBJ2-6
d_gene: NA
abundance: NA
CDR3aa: CASSFTDTGANVLTF
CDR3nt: TGTGCCAGCAGCTTTACGGACACTGGGGCCAACGTCCTGACTTTC

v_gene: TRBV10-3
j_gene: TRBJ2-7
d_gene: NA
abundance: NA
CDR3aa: CAISETGKGYEQYF
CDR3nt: TGTGCCATCAGTGAGACTGGTAAGGGGTACGAGCAGTACTTC

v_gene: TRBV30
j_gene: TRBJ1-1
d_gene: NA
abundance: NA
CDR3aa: CAWSVQGTGRAFF
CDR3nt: TGTGCCTGGAGTGTACAGGGCACGGGGAGAGCTTTCTTT

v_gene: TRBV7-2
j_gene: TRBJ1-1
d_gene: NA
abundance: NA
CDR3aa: CASSSGVGEAFF
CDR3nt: TGTGCCAGCAGCTCAGGGGTTGGTGAAGCTTTCTTT

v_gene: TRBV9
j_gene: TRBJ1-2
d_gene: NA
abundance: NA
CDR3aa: CASSVGGFSGYTF
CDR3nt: TGTGCCAGCAGCGTAGGAGGGTTTAGTGGCTACACCTTC

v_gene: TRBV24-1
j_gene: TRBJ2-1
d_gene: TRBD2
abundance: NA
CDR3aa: CATSDYFSGGSYNEQFF
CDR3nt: TGTGCCACCAGTGATTACTTTAGCGGGGGGTCCTACAATGAGCAGTTCTTC

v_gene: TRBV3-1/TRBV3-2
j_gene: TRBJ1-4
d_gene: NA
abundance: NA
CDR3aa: CASSLGHSTNEKLFF
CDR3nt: TGTGCCAGCAGCCTCGGACATTCCACTAATGAAAAACTGTTTTTT

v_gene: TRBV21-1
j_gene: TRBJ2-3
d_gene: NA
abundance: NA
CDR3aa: CASSTESDTQYF
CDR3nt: TGTGCCAGCAGCACCGAGTCAGATACGCAGTATTTT

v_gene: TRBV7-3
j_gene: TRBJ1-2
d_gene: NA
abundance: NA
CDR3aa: CASSLSVRGRDEYGYTF
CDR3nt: TGTGCCAGCAGCTTATCGGTTAGGGGGAGAGACGAGTATGGCTACACCTTC

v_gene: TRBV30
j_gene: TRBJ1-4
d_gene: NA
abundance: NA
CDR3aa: CAWSVLGATRVFF
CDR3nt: TGTGCCTGGAGTGTCTTGGGAGCCACGAGAGTGTTTTTT

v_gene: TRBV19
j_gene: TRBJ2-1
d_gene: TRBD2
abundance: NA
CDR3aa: CASSPGTSGPYNEQFF
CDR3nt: TGTGCCAGTAGTCCCGGGACTAGCGGACCGTACAATGAGCAGTTCTTC